This T cell receptor (beta chain) was captured by sequencing in a study of circulating and synovial CD4+ cells in juvenile arthritis. To note about this clone: Antigen specificity is unknown.

The method was immunoSEQ multiplex PCR; TCRdb's version includes in-frame clones alone and lacks a portion of them. The top ten clones hold approximately 2.9% of a sample with 25,000 to 35,000 clones, 85% to 95% of them seen once. V was cut by 4 bases and J by 4 bases, with 19 bases left in between. This CDR3 is 16 amino acids long. CDR1 is LGHNT and CDR2 is FRNRAP in the germline V gene. Study results and limitations: Circulating pathogenic-like lymphocytes shared a substantially higher fraction of CDR3 sequences with synovium than bulk blood. Shared-clonotype fractions with synovium likely underestimate full repertoire overlap.

This chain uses TRBV12-5 with TRBJ1-2; D is possibly TRBD1 (6 bases). Sequenced: CD4+ T cells from blood. The receptor was isolated from a human donor with juvenile idiopathic arthritis. The CDR3 bases are TGTGCTAGTGGTTCCTCGGCGGGGGGGCGCCCCTATGGCTACACCTTC. It specifies CASGSSAGGRPYGYTF.